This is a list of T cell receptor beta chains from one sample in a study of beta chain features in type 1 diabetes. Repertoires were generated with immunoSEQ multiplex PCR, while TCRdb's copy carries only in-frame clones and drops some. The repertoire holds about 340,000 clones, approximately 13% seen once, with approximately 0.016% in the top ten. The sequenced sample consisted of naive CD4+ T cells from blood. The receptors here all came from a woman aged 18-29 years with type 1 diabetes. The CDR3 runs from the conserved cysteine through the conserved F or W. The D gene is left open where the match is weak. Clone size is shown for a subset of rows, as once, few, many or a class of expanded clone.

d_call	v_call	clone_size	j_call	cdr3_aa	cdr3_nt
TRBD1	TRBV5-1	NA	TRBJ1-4	CASSLGGTGDSREKLFF	TGCGCCAGCAGCTTGGGAGGGACAGGGGACTCTCGGGAAAAACTGTTTTTT
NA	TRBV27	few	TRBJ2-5	CASSFEGIGTQYF	TGTGCCAGCAGTTTTGAGGGTATTGGGACCCAGTACTTC
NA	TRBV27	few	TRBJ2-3	CASSLSGGTSTDTQYF	TGTGCCAGCAGTTTATCTGGCGGTACCAGCACAGATACGCAGTATTTT
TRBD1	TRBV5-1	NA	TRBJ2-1	CASSWGQAYNEQFF	TGCGCCAGCAGTTGGGGACAGGCCTACAATGAGCAGTTCTTC
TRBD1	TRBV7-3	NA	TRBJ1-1	CASSLSGQGPNTEAFF	TGTGCCAGCAGCTTAAGTGGACAGGGGCCAAACACTGAAGCTTTCTTT
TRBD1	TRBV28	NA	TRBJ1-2	CASSHRTGGVYGYTF	TGTGCCAGCAGTCATAGGACAGGGGGCGTCTATGGCTACACCTTC
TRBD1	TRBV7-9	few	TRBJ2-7	CASSPSGGAEQYF	TGTGCCAGCAGCCCCTCAGGGGGCGCCGAGCAGTACTTC
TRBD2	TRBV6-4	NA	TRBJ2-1	CASRTRFYEQFF	TGTGCCAGCCGGACTAGATTCTATGAGCAGTTCTTC
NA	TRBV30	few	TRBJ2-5	CAWSVLTGRKETQYF	TGTGCCTGGAGTGTACTAACAGGGAGAAAAGAGACCCAGTACTTC
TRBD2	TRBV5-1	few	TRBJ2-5	CASSRKLAGAGETQYF	TGCGCCAGCAGCCGAAAACTAGCGGGAGCGGGGGAGACCCAGTACTTC
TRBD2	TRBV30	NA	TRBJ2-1	CAWRDPRLAGSYNEQFF	TGTGCCTGGAGGGACCCCCGGCTAGCGGGCTCCTACAATGAGCAGTTCTTC
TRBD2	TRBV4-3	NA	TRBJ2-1	CASSQDRPPSGSLDEQFF	TGCGCCAGCAGCCAAGATCGTCCGCCTAGCGGGAGTCTCGATGAGCAGTTCTTC
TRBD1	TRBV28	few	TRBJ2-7	CASSFPPSFGIQGSGAVLGYEQYF	TGTGCCAGCAGTTTTCCGCCTTCCTTTGGGATACAGGGGTCGGGTGCGGTCTTAGGCTACGAGCAGTACTTC
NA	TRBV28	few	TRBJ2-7	CASSGLIRSYEQYF	TGTGCCAGCAGCGGACTAATCCGCTCCTACGAGCAGTACTTC
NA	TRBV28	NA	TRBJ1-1	CASGTSAYTEAFF	TGTGCCAGCGGCACGTCAGCGTACACTGAAGCTTTCTTT
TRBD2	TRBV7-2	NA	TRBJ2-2	CASSAPLTSADTGELFF	TGTGCCAGCAGCGCACCCTTGACTAGCGCCGACACCGGGGAGCTGTTTTTT
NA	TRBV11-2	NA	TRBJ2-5	CASSLDYGRSETQYF	TGTGCCAGCAGCTTAGATTACGGCAGGTCCGAGACCCAGTACTTC
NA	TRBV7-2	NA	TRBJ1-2	CASSFGRGFGYTF	TGTGCCAGCAGCTTCGGTAGGGGATTTGGCTACACCTTC
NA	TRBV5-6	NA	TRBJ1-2	CASSLAGWYGYTF	TGTGCCAGCAGCTTGGCAGGCTGGTATGGCTACACCTTC
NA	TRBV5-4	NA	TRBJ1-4	CASSSRDNEKLFF	TGTGCCAGCAGCTCCCGGGACAACGAAAAACTGTTTTTT
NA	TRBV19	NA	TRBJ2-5	CASSIAGGRETQYF	TGTGCCAGTAGTATAGCTGGAGGTAGAGAGACCCAGTACTTC
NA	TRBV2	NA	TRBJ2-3	CATSTRTSTDTQYF	TGTGCCACCTCGACTAGGACTAGCACAGATACGCAGTATTTT
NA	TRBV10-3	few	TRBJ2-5	CAISGRGTQETQYF	TGTGCCATCAGTGGCCGCGGCACCCAAGAGACCCAGTACTTC
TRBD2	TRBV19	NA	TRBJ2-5	CASSTVAGLETQYF	TGTGCCAGTAGTACGGTAGCGGGGTTAGAGACCCAGTACTTC
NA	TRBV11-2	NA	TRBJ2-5	CASSLDLWLKETQYF	TGTGCCAGCAGCTTAGATCTTTGGCTGAAAGAGACCCAGTACTTC
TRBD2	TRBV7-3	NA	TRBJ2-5	CASSLAWGGQETQYF	TGTGCCAGCAGCTTAGCATGGGGGGGCCAAGAGACCCAGTACTTC
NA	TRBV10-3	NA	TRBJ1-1	CASQGQAEAFF	TGTGCCAGCCAGGGGCAAGCTGAAGCTTTCTTT
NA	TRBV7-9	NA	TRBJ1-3	CASSFPGASSGNTIYF	TGTGCCAGCAGCTTCCCAGGGGCCAGCTCTGGAAACACCATATATTTT
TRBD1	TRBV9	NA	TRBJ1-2	CASSEGTGRTGYTF	TGTGCCAGCAGCGAGGGGACAGGTCGAACTGGCTACACCTTC
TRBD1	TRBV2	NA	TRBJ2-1	CASSEGQYNEQFF	TGTGCCAGCAGTGAGGGACAGTACAATGAGCAGTTCTTC
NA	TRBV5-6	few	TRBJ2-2	CASSFGTRMSSGELFF	TGTGCCAGCAGCTTCGGGACTCGGATGAGCTCCGGGGAGCTGTTTTTT
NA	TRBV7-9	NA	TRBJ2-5	CASSLDSRRLTGKETQYF	TGTGCCAGCAGCTTAGACTCTCGCCGCCTAACGGGGAAAGAGACCCAGTACTTC
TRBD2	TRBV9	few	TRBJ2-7	CASSGGLAGGFSYEQYF	TGTGCCAGCAGCGGAGGACTAGCGGGAGGGTTCTCCTACGAGCAGTACTTC
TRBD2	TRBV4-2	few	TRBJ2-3	CASSHTSGRADTQYF	TGTGCCAGCAGCCATACTAGCGGGAGGGCGGATACGCAGTATTTT
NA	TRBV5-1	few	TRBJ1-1	CASSLDLGTGREAFF	TGCGCCAGCAGCTTGGACTTGGGAACAGGAAGAGAAGCTTTCTTT
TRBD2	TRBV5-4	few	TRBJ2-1	CASTLAGGSYNEQFF	TGTGCCAGCACCCTAGCGGGAGGTTCCTACAATGAGCAGTTCTTC
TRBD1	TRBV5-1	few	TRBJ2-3	CASSRGTGGADTQYF	TGCGCCAGCAGCCGGGGGACAGGGGGTGCAGATACGCAGTATTTT
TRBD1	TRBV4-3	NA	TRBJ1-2	CASSQGDRDYGYTF	TGCGCCAGCAGCCAAGGGGACAGGGACTATGGCTACACCTTC
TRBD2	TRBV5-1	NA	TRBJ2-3	CASSSLAGNTDTQYF	TGCGCCAGCAGCTCCCTAGCGGGGAACACAGATACGCAGTATTTT
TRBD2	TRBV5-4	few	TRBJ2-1	CASSPGLADYNEQFF	TGTGCCAGCAGCCCCGGACTAGCGGACTACAATGAGCAGTTCTTC
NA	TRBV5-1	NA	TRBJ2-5	CASSLGPEETQYF	TGCGCCAGCAGCTTGGGGCCAGAAGAGACCCAGTACTTC
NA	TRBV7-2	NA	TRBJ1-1	CASSFYEFNTEAFF	TGTGCCAGCAGCTTCTATGAGTTTAACACTGAAGCTTTCTTT
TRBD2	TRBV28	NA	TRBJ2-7	CASSLQGTSGFYEQYF	TGTGCCAGCAGTTTGCAGGGGACTAGCGGTTTCTACGAGCAGTACTTC
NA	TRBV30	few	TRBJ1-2	CAWSVGVAGRGYTF	TGTGCCTGGAGTGTGGGGGTAGCGGGGAGAGGCTACACCTTC
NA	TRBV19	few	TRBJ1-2	CASSILTESYGYTF	TGTGCCAGTAGTATCTTGACAGAGTCCTATGGCTACACCTTC
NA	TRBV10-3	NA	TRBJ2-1	CAISEGQVAHDEQFF	TGTGCCATCAGTGAGGGTCAGGTGGCCCACGATGAGCAGTTCTTC
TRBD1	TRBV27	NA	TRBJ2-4	CASSWLDRNIQYF	TGTGCCAGCAGTTGGCTGGACAGGAACATTCAGTACTTC
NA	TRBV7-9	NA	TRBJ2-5	CASSLLNTDQETQYF	TGTGCCAGCAGCTTACTTAACACCGACCAAGAGACCCAGTACTTC
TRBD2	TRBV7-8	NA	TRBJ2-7	CASSSTSGHSYEQYF	TGTGCCAGCAGCTCGACTAGCGGGCACTCCTACGAGCAGTACTTC
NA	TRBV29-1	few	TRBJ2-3	CSVGPQASTDTQYF	TGCAGCGTTGGCCCGCAAGCTAGCACAGATACGCAGTATTTT
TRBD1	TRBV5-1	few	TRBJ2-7	CASSPGTGPYEQYF	TGCGCCAGCAGCCCCGGGACAGGACCCTACGAGCAGTACTTC
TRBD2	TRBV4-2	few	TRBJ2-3	CASSQGLAATDTQYF	TGTGCCAGCAGCCAAGGGCTAGCGGCCACAGATACGCAGTATTTT
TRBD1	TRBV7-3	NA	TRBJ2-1	CASSLTPGTVSYNEQFF	TGTGCCAGCAGCTTGACGCCCGGGACAGTCTCCTACAATGAGCAGTTCTTC
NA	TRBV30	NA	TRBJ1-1	CAWSEFSNTEAFF	TGTGCCTGGAGCGAGTTCTCGAACACTGAAGCTTTCTTT
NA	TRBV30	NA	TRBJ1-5	CAWSVGGANQPQHF	TGTGCCTGGAGTGTAGGGGGGGCGAATCAGCCCCAGCATTTT